This entry lists 2 T cell receptor beta chains sequenced from one sample in a study of a mutant IDH1 vaccine in newly diagnosed glioma. No antigen is known for these receptors. Repertoires were generated with immunoSEQ multiplex PCR, while TCRdb's copy carries only in-frame clones and drops some. The sample lists about 94,000 clones, about 90% occurring once. Time point reported: week 47, end of study. It was 300 ug of mutant IDH1 20-mer peptide that made up each vaccine dose, given with topical imiquimod. The sequences come from PBMCs, collected from a glioma patient whose treatment included an IDH1 peptide vaccine. These receptors originate from a woman between 50 and 59 years old with glioma.

This chain links TRBV27 with TRBJ2-7, with 10 bases identical to TRBD2. CDR1 is MNHEY and CDR2 is SMNVEV in the germline V gene (reference sequence). The trim removed 6 bases at V and 4 bases at J, leaving 12 bases unmatched. The CDR3 sequence is 16 residues long. CDR3 nucleotides: TGTGCCAGCAGGCAACCCCGGGGTAGCGGGAGGTACGAGCAGTACTTC. This translates into CASRQPRGSGRYEQYF.

This chain joins TRBV18 and TRBJ2-1; 8 bases map to TRBD2. CDR1 is KGHSH and CDR2 is LQKENI in the germline V gene. V shed 1 base, J shed 8 bases, and the junction held 4 bases outside the gene matches. The CDR3 covers 14 residues. DNA for the CDR3: TGTGCCAGCTCACCACTAGGACTAGCCGATGAGCAGTTCTTC. This gives the protein CASSPLGLADEQFF.